This TCR beta chain derives from a study of PD-L1 blockade in urothelial cancer. The time point was: pretreatment peripheral blood. TCRdb's table, derived via immunoSEQ multiplex PCR, lists solely in-frame clones and lacks some. The data show tens of thousands of clones, 85% to 90% seen once. The ends lost 6 bases at V and 3 bases at J; junction bases unmatched: 10. CDR3 length: 15 amino acids. Per the germline V gene, CDR1 is LNHDA and CDR2 is SQIVND (reference sequence). The chain links TRBV19 to TRBJ1-1; 7 bases map to TRBD1. This specimen was PBMCs, taken around atezolizumab (anti-PD-L1) treatment. This receptor was obtained from a man aged 60-69 years with urothelial cancer. Here the CDR3 reads CASRGQPMLYTEAFF. CDR3 DNA: TGTGCCAGTAGGGGACAGCCGATGTTGTACACTGAAGCTTTCTTT.